This T cell receptor beta chain was sequenced during a study of blood T cells in healthy people across ages (dated by TCRdb to about 2015). Looking at the study overall: In model experiments, roughly one uniquely barcoded TCR beta cDNA molecule per two T cells was captured by template switching. Using deep sequencing normalized with unique cDNA molecular identifiers, the study measured how TCR beta repertoire diversity changes with age. Four age groups were formed from the donors: young (average approximately 15 years), middle-aged (approximately 40), aged (about 62) and long-lived (roughly 88). To avoid experimental bias, donors of different ages were distributed randomly across sequencing lanes. Using the same blood draw, the study looked at two additional independent replicas of 1 million unique cDNA reads for two donors, one aged 18 to 30 and the other aged 80 or older. On the study overall, not on this receptor specifically: Observed TCR beta diversity per million T cells fell roughly linearly with age, and a significant reduction was already apparent by age about 36. Bulk unsorted PBMC profiling prevented conclusive comparison of naive and antigen-experienced compartments. Because the CMV infection status of the donors was unknown, age-related changes in expanded clonotypes may potentially have been confounded. The long-lived group showed more naive CD4+ T cells, fewer expanded clones and increased TCR diversity than the aged group, suggesting age selection. Observed TCR beta diversity correlated strongly with the percentage of naive T cells measured by flow cytometry. Estimates of total diversity based on one million sequenced T cells were considered lower bounds and underestimates.

A word on this clonotype: Its specific antigen is unknown. Base qualities are not at hand, and no much larger clone is one base apart.

As encoded in the germline V gene, CDR1 is MNHEY while CDR2 is SVGAGI. Including the terminal cysteine and phenylalanine, the CDR3 comprises 12 residues. The entry retains the CDR3 DNA only, 36 bases that are in frame from base 1. V is shortened by 7 bases, J by 7 bases, and the region joining them spans 11 bases. The donors were roughly 40 Caucasian individuals from Russia, aged roughly 6 to 100 years, who were systemically healthy. Around 9.8 milliliters of peripheral blood were collected from each donor into EDTA-treated Vacutainer tubes. Ficoll-Paque density-gradient centrifugation was used to isolate PBMCs, with at least 6 million obtained per sample. Total RNA, at least 6 micrograms per sample, was extracted from PBMCs with Trizol reagent. The percentages of naive CD45RAhigh/CD27high T cells were determined by flow cytometry on a PBMC aliquot from every donor. The library was prepared using 5' RACE. Reads for this sample came from an Illumina HiSeq 2500. A second PCR of roughly 6 to 12 cycles was performed with a sample-barcoded 5' primer and a J-beta primer mix. Each TCR beta cDNA molecule received a unique molecular identifier from a template-switch 5' adaptor carrying 12 random nucleotides. Each sample yielded at least 3 million CDR3-containing paired-end reads. The Mint cDNA synthesis kit, primed by a TRBC-specific oligonucleotide, was used to synthesize first-strand cDNA from all RNA. All cDNA was treated with uracil-DNA glycosylase and then went through a first 18-cycle PCR with the universal primers M1SS and BC2_uni_R. As for how the authors treated the data: For normalization, 1 million high-quality reads were randomly selected from each sample, with every read carrying a distinct molecular identifier. Instead of being binned into consensus sequences, reads with shared molecular identifiers were discarded. MiTCR, with a Q25 quality threshold and the strictest error-elimination algorithm, was used for CDR3 identification, clonotype clustering and error correction. Lower-bound total TCR beta diversity was estimated with a nonparametric unseen species model using Euler transformation. TCRdb ran its own pipeline on the public reads, namely fastp trimming at Q25 and MiXCR clone calling, and kept in-frame beta chains. Each CDR3 protein appears once, grouped with its most common genes and DNA. TCRdb's processing, not the study's, gives the V and J calls here. Recorded for this sample are 600,000 or so distinct CDR3 sequences; under 30% of them occurred a single time. More than 15% of the sample is held by the ten biggest clonotypes.

This clonotype originated in a woman older than 75 in good health. The receptor chain draws on TRBV6-5 and TRBJ1-5, with TRBD1 perhaps the D gene, on 5 matching bases. The sequenced sample consisted of blood. CDR3 sequence: CASKTGVQPQHF. The DNA sequence follows: TGTGCCAGCAAAACGGGGGTGCAGCCCCAGCATTTT.